This TCR beta chain emerged from a study of blood T cell repertoires in COVID-19 (dated by TCRdb to 2019 to 2021). For context, the study as a whole: Samples from collaborators originated in the United States, Italy and Spain and spanned both the acute and convalescent phases of COVID-19. The samples were drawn from the first 160 participants of the ongoing ImmuneRACE study and from 1,254 subjects provided by 6 global collaborators. Deeply sampled blood TCRbeta repertoires from subjects exposed to, actively infected with, or recovered from COVID-19 were included in the dataset. The sample metadata nearly always contained a de-identified subject ID, COVID-19 status, age in years and sex. HLA class I and class II types, where available, came from metadata supplied by the sample provider rather than from assay-based typing. A freely available public database, intended as a resource for researchers studying the immune response to SARS-CoV-2, is where the repertoires were released. The prospective study material was composed of cDNA or gDNA derived from T cells, B-cell-depleted T cells, or PBMCs. Study-level results and caveats: How much clinical and demographic metadata was included differed by source and by participant, and the metadata was provided uncurated.

TCRbeta CDR3 regions were amplified from genomic DNA using the immunoSEQ Assay, a bias-controlled multiplex PCR. Under the source paper's analysis protocol: Nucleated cell counts per sample were estimated from amplification of reference gene primers within the assay. To quantify the absolute abundance of each unique TCRbeta CDR3 rearrangement, sequence reads were collapsed and filtered. For each sample, productive Simpson clonality was calculated by taking the square root of Simpson's diversity index across productive rearrangements. TCRdb mirrors the immuneACCESS table, restricted to in-frame sequences. Some clones are absent from its copies; in checked studies, under half trace to an unresolved V gene, and the reason for the others is unknown. The DNA gave D and trimming, while V, J and clone size come from that table. This sample gives about 190,000 clones in total; around four fifths of them show up just once. The biggest ten clones account for around 14% of the sample.

Whole blood was collected in K2EDTA tubes by collaborating institutions according to the institutions' own protocols. For TCRbeta analysis, collaborators shipped samples as frozen whole blood, isolated PBMCs, or DNA extracted from either of those sample types. As to this clone: The antigen this receptor binds is unknown. No base-level quality is on record; no much larger clone is a single base apart.

Germline trimming: 2 bases from V, 0 bases from J; junction bases outside gene matches: 14. Reading from cysteine to phenylalanine, the CDR3 counts 20 amino acids. The DNA shown is the 60-base CDR3, in frame from base 1. CDR1 and CDR2, looked up from the germline V gene, are SGHTA and FQGTGA. The TCR originated in a man aged 25-45 years with active or convalescent COVID-19. The chain couples TRBV7-3 to TRBJ2-1, with 9 bases matching TRBD2. The sequenced sample was peripheral blood. The CDR3 protein: CASSLLRIAGVSDSYNEQFF. The DNA is as follows: TGTGCCAGCAGCTTACTTCGAATAGCGGGGGTGTCAGACTCCTACAATGAGCAGTTCTTC. The full variable domain, with segments outside the CDR3 supplied by the reference TRBV7-3 and TRBJ2-1 proteins, appears as GAGVSQTPSNKVTEKGKYVELRCDPISGHTALYWYRQSLGQGPEFLIYFQGTGAADDSGLPNDRFFAVRPEGSVSTLKIQRTERGDSAVYLCASSLLRIAGVSDSYNEQFFGPGTRLTVL.